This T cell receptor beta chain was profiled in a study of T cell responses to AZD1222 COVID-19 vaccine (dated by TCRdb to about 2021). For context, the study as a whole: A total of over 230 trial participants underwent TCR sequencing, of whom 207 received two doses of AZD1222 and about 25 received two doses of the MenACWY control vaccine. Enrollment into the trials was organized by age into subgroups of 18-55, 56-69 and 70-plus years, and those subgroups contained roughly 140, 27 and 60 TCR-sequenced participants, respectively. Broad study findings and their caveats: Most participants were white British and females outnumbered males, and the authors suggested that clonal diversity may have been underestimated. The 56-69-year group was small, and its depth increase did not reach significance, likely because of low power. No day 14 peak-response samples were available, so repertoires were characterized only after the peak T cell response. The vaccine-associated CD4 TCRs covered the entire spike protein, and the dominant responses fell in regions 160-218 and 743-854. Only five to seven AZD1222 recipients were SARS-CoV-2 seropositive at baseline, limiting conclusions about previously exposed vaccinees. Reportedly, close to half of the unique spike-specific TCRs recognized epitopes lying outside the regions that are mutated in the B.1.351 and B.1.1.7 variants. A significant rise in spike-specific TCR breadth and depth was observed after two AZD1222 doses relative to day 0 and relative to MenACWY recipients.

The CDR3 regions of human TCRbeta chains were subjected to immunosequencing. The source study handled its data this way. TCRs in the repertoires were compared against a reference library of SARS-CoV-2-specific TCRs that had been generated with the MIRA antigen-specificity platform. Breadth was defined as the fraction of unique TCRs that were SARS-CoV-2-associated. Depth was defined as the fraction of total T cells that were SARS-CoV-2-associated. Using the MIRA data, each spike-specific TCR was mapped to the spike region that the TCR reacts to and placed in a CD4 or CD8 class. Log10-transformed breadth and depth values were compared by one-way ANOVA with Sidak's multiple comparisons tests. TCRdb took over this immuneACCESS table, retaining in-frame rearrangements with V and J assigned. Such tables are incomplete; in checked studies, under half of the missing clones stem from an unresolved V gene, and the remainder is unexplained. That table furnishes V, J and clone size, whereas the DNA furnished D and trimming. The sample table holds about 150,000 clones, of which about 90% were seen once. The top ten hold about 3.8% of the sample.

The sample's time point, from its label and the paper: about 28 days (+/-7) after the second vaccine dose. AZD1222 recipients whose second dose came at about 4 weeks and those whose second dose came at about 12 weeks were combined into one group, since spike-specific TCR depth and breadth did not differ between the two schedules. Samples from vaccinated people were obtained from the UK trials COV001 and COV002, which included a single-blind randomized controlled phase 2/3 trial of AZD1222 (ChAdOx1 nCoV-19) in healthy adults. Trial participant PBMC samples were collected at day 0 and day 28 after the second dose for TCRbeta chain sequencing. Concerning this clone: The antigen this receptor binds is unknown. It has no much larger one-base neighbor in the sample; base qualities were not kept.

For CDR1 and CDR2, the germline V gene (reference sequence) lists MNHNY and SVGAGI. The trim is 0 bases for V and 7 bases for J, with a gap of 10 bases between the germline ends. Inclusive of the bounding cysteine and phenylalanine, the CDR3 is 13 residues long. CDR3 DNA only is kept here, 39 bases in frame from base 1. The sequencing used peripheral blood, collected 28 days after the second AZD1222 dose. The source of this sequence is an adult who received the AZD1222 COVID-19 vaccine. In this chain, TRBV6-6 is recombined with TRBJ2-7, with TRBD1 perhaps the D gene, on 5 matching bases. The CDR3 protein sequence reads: CASSYSQAVEQYF. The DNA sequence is TGTGCCAGCAGTTACTCACAGGCGGTTGAGCAGTACTTC.